This TCR beta chain came from a study of blood T cell repertoires in COVID-19. Data came from immunoSEQ multiplex PCR; TCRdb stores just in-frame clones and leaves some out. The sample has 300,000 to 400,000 clones; more than 75% are singletons. Individuals aged about 18 to 89 years were recruited from 24 US areas. Each participant's cohort was designated according to participant-reported clinical history. CDR3 length: 15 amino acids. The V and J ends lost 3 bases and 3 bases, in that order; junction bases with no gene match: 9. Looked up from germline, CDR1 is SGHDT and CDR2 is YYEEEE. The V call is TRBV5-6, the J call TRBJ2-7; 7 bases fit TRBD1. This receptor was identified in a man aged 60 to 75 who had recovered from COVID-19. The sample taken for sequencing was PBMCs or T cells enriched from blood (not recorded which). The CDR3 nucleotides are TGTGCCAGCAGCTGGGGTCAAGGGGGCATCTACGAGCAGTACTTC. Translating gives CASSWGQGGIYEQYF.